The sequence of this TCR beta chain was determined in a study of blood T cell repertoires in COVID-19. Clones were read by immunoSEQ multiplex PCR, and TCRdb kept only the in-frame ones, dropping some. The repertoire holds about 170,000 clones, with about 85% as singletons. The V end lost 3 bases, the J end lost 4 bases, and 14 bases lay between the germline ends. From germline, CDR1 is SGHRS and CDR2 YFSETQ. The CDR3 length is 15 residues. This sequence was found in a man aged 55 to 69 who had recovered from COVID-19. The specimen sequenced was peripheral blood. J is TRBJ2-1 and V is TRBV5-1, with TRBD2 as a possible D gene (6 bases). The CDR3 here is CASSSQPGLYNEQFF. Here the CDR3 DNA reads TGCGCCAGCAGCTCCCAACCGGGACTTTACAATGAGCAGTTCTTC.